Below are 7 T cell receptor beta chains sequenced from a single sample in a study of cytomegalovirus exposure and HLA in healthy donors (dated by TCRdb to 2017 to 2019). Receptor libraries were prepared by the immunoSEQ multiplex PCR assay. The multiplex PCR relied on a mix of 60 forward primers for TCR Vbeta segments and 13 reverse primers for TCR Jbeta segments. TCRdb took over this immuneACCESS table, retaining in-frame rearrangements with V and J assigned. Such tables are incomplete; in checked studies, under half of the missing clones stem from an unresolved V gene, and the remainder is unexplained. The sample table shows about 110,000 clones, and about four fifths are seen once. Of the sample, 2.2% falls within the top ten clones. Source material: PBMCs. The receptors were sampled from a woman aged 25-40 years in good health and CMV-seronegative.

The rearrangement uses TRBV5-1 and TRBJ1-1; TRBD1 aligns across 7 bases. The junction had 8 bases not matched to a gene; V was cut back by 1 base and J by 2 bases. Germline CDR1 reads SGHRS; CDR2 reads YFSETQ. CDR3 length: 16 residues. CDR3 loop: CASSLQVDRTNTEAFF. CDR3 in DNA: TGCGCCAGCAGCTTGCAGGTGGACAGGACAAACACTGAAGCTTTCTTT.

This clone was observed a few times. The chain joins TRBV27 to TRBJ2-1, with 7 bases fitting TRBD2. Germline V lookup: CDR1 MNHEY, CDR2 SMNVEV (reference sequence). Trimming cost V 6 bases and J 6 bases; bases outside gene matches: 11. This CDR3 region has 15 residues. The CDR3 loop is CASRTGTTAANEQFF. The CDR3 nucleotides are TGTGCCAGCAGGACCGGGACTACCGCCGCCAATGAGCAGTTCTTC.

This clone was detected only once. V usage is TRBV19 and J usage is TRBJ2-1; TRBD2 matches 13 bases. V lost 5 bases, J lost 0 bases, and 13 bases stayed unmatched. The CDR3 covers 20 residues. Germline CDR1 reads LNHDA; CDR2 reads SQIVND (reference sequence). This CDR3 reads CASSPRTSGRGYHSYNEQFF. The CDR3 coding sequence is TGTGCCAGTAGTCCGAGGACTAGCGGGAGAGGGTACCACTCCTACAATGAGCAGTTCTTC.

The V call is TRBV25-1, the J call TRBJ1-2, with 8 bases that match TRBD1. Germline values: CDR1 MGHDK, CDR2 SYGVNS. The CDR3 sequence is 15 residues long. V lost 6 bases, J lost 0 bases, and 6 bases stayed unmatched. The CDR3 protein is CASSAGTGSNYGYTF. The CDR3 nucleotides are TGTGCCAGCAGCGCCGGGACAGGATCTAACTATGGCTACACCTTC.

J is TRBJ1-2 and V is TRBV30; D possibly corresponds to TRBD1 (6 bases). There are 12 residues in the CDR3. The germline CDR1 and CDR2 sequences are GTSNPN and SVGIG (reference sequence). Trimming pared 2 bases from V and 8 bases from J, leaving 12 bases between. The CDR3 sequence: CAWSPDSFGYTF. CDR3 DNA sequence: TGTGCCTGGAGTCCGGACAGCTTCGGCTACACCTTC.

This clone occurred a few times. V usage is TRBV4-1 and J usage is TRBJ2-7, with TRBD2 as a possible D gene (6 bases). The CDR3 runs 16 residues. Germline V gene sequence: CDR1 MGHRA, CDR2 YSYEKL. V was shortened by 3 bases and J by 5 bases, with 20 bases between the two germline ends. CDR3 protein: CASSQEGTLSTHEQYF. In DNA form, the CDR3 reads TGCGCCAGCAGCCAGGAAGGGACTCTCTCGACACACGAGCAGTACTTC.

The chain combines TRBV2 with TRBJ2-2; the match to TRBD2 covers 7 bases. J lost 6 bases, V lost 9 bases, and 4 bases had no gene match. The CDR3 runs to 12 residues. Germline values: CDR1 SNHLY, CDR2 FYNNEI. CDR3 residues: CASRLAAGELFF. The CDR3, as DNA: TGTGCCAGTCGTCTAGCGGCCGGGGAGCTGTTTTTT.